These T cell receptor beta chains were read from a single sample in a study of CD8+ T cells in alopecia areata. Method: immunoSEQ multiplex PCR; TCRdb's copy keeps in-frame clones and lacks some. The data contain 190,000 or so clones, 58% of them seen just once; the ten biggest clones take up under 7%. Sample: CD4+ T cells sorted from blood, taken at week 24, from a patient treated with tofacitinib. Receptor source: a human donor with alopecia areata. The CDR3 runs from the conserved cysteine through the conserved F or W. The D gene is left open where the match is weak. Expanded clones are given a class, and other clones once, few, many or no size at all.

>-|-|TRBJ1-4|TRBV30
TGTGCCTGGAGCCTTTGGGACCACAATGAAAAACTGTTTTTT
CAWSLWDHNEKLFF
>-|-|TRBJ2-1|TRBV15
TGTGCCACCAGCAGAGATCGACCCAATGAGCAGTTCTTC
CATSRDRPNEQFF
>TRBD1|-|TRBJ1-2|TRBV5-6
TGTGCCAGCAGCTCGGAGGTCAGGGGGCTCTATGGCTACACCTTC
CASSSEVRGLYGYTF
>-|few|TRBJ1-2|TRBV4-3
TGCGCCAGCAGCCAAGATCCCGGACAGTACTATGGCTACACCTTC
CASSQDPGQYYGYTF
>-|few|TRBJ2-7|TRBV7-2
TGTGCCAGCAGCTTAGCGAGGACTGTCCTACGGAGCTACGAGCAGTACTTC
CASSLARTVLRSYEQYF
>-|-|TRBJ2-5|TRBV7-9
TGTGCCAGCAGCTTAGGAGTAAAGGAGACCCAGTACTTC
CASSLGVKETQYF
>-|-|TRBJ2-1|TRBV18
TGTGCCAGCTCACCCGAATGGAGTGAGCAGTTCTTC
CASSPEWSEQFF
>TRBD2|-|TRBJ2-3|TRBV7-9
TGTGCCAGCAGCTATGGACTAGCGGCGGGCACAGATACGCAGTATTTT
CASSYGLAAGTDTQYF
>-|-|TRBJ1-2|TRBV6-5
TGTGCCAGCAGTTACGGTGCGTTGGGAAATGGCTACACCTTC
CASSYGALGNGYTF
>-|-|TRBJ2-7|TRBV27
TGTGCCAGCAGACAGGGTCAGGTCGACGAGCAGTACTTC
CASRQGQVDEQYF
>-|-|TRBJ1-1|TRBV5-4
TGTGCCAGCAGCATCGGGACGGACGCCGAAGCTTTCTTT
CASSIGTDAEAFF
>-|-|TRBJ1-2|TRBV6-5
TGTGCCAGCAGAGACTCATCACAGGGAAACTATGGCTACACCTTC
CASRDSSQGNYGYTF
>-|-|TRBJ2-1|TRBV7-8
TGTGCCAGCAGCTTAGGGACTAATCGGGGTGAGCAGTTCTTC
CASSLGTNRGEQFF
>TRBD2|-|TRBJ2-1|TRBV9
TGTGCCAGCAGCATTAGCGGGGTATACAATGAGCAGTTCTTC
CASSISGVYNEQFF
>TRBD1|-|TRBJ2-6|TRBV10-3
TGTGCCATAAACAGGGGTGGGGCCAACGTCCTGACTTTC
CAINRGGANVLTF